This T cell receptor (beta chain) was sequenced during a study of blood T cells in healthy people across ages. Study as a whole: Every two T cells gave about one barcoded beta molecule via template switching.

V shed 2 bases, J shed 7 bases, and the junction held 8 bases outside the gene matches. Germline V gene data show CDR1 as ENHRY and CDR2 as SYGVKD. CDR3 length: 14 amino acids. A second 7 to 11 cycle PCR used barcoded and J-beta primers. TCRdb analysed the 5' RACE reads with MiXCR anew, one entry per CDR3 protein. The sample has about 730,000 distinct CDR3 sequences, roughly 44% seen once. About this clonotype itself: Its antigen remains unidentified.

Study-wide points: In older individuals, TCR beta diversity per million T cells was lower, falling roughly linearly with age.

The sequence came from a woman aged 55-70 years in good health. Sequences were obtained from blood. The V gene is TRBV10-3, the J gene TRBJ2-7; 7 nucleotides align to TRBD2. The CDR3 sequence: CAISELAEDNEQYF. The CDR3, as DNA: TGTGCCATCAGTGAGCTAGCGGAGGACAATGAGCAGTACTTC.